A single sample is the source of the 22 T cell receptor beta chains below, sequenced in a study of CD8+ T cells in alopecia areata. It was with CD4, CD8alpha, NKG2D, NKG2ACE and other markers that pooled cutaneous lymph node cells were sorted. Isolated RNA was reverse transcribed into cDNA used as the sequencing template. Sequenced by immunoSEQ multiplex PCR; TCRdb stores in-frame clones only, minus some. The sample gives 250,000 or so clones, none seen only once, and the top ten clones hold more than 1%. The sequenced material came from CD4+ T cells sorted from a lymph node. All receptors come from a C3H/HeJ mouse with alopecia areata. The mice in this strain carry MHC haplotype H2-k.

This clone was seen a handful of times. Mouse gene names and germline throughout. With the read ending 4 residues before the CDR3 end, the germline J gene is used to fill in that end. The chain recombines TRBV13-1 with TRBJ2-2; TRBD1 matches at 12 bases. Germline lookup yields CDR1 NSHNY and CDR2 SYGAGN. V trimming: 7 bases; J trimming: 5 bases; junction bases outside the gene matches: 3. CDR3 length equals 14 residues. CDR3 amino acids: CASRDRGRTGQLYF. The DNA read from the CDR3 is TGTGCCAGCCGGGACAGGGGGCGGACCGGG.

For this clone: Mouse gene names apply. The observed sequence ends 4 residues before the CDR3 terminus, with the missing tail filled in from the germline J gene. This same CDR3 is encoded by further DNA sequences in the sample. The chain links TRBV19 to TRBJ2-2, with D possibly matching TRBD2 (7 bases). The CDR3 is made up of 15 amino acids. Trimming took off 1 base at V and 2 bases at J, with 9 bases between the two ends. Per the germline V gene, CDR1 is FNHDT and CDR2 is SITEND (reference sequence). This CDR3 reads CASSIRGANTGQLYF. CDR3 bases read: TGTGCCAGCAGTATACGGGGGGCGAACACCGGG.

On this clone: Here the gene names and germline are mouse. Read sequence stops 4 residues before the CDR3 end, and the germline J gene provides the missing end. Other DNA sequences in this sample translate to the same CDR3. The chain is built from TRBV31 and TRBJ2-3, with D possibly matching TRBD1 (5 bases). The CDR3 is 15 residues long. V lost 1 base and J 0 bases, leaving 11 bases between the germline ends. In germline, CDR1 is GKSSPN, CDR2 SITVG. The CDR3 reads CAWSRRGSSAETLYF. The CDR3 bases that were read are TGTGCCTGGAGTCGGAGGGGATCTAGTGCAGAA.

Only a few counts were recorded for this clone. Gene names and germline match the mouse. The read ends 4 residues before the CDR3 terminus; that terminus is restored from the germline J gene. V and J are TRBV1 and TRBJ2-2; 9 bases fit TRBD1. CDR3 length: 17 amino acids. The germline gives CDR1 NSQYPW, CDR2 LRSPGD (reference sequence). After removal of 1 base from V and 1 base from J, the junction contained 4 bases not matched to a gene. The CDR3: CTCSAVPGQGNTGQLYF. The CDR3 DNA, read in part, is TGCACCTGCAGTGCAGTCCCGGGACAGGGAAACACCGGG.

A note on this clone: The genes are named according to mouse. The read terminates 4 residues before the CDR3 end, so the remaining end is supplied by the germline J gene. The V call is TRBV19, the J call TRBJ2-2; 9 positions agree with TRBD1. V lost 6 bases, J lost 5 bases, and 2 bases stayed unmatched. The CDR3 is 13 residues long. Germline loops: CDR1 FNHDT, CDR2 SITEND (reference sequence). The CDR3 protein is CASTDRGTGQLYF. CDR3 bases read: TGTGCCAGCACGGACAGGGGAACCGGG.

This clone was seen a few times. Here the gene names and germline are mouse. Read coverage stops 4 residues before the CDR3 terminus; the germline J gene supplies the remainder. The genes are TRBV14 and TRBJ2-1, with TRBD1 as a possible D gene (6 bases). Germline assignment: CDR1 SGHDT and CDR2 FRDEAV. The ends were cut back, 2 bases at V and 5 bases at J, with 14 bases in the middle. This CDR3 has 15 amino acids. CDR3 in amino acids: CASSLLRDNNAEQFF. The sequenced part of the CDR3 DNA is TGTGCCAGCAGTTTACTCCGGGACAACAATGCT.

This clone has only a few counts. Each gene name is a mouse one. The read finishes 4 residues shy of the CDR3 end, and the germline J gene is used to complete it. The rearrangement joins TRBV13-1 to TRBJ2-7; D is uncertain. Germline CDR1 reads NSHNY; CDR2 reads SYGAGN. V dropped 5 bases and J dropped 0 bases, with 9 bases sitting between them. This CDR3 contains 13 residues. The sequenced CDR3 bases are TGTGCCAGCAGCGTCATAAGCTCCTAT. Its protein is CASSVISSY. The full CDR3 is CASSVISSYEQYF.

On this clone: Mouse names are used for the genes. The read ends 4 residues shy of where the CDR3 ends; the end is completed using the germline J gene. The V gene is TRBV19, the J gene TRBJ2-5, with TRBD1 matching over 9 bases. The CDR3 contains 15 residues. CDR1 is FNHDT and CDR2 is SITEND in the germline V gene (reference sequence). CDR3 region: CASSIAGQGRDTQYF. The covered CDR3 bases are TGTGCCAGCAGTATCGCCGGACAGGGGAGGGAC.

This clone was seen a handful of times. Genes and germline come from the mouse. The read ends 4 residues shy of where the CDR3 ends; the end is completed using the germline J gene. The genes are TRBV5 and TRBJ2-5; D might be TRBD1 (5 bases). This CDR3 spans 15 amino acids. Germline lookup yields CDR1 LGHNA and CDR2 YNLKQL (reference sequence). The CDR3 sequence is CASSQVRQGWDTQYF. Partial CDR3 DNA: TGTGCCAGCAGCCAAGTCCGGCAGGGATGGGAC.

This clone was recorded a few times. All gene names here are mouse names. The CDR3 bases that were read are TGTGCCTGGACACAGGGGGCAAGCTCC. Translated: CAWTQGASS. The whole CDR3 region reads CAWTQGASSDYTF. The V gene is TRBV31, the J gene TRBJ1-2, with TRBD1 matching over 9 bases. The read terminates 4 residues before the CDR3 end, so the remaining end is supplied by the germline J gene. V gave up 4 bases and J gave up 4 bases; unmatched junction bases: 4. CDR3 length: 13 amino acids. Germline CDR1 GKSSPN, CDR2 SITVG.

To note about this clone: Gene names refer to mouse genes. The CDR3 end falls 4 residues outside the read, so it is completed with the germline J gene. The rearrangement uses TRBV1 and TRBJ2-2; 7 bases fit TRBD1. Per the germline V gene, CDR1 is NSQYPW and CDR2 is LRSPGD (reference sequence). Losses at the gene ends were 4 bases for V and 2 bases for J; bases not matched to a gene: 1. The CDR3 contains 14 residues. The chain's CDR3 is CTCSEGQNTGQLYF. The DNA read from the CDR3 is TGCACCTGCAGTGAGGGACAGAACACCGGG.

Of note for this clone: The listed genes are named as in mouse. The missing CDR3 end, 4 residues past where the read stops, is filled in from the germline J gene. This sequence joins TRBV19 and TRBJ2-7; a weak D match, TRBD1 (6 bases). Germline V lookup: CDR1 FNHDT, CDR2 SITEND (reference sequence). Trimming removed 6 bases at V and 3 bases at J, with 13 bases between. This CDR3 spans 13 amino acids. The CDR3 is CASKPGQIYEQYF. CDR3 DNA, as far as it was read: TGTGCCAGCAAACCGGGACAAATCTAT. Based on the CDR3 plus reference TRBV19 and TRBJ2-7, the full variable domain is GGIITQTPKFLIGQEGQKLTLKCQQNFNHDTMYWYRQDSGKGLRLIYYSITENDLQKGDLSEGYDASREKKSSFSLTVTSAQKNEMAVFLCASKPGQIYEQYFGPGTRLTVL.

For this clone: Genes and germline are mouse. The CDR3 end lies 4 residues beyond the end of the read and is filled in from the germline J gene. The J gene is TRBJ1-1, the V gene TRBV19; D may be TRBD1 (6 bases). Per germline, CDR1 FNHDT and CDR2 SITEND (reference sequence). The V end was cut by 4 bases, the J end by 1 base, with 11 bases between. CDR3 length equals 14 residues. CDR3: CASSQGRWNTEVFF. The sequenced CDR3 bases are TGTGCCAGCAGTCAGGGGCGTTGGAACACA.

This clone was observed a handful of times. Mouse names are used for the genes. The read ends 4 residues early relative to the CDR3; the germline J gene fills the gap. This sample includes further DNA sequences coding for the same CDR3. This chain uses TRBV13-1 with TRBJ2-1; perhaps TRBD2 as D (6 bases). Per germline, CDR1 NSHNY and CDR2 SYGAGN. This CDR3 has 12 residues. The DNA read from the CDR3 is TGTGCCAGCAGTGATCTGGGGGCT. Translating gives CASSDLGA. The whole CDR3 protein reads CASSDLGAEQFF.

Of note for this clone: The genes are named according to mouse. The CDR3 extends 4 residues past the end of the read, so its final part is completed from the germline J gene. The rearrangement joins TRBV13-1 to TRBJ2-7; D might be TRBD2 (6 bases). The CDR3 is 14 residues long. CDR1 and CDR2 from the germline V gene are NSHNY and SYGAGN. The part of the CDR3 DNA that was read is TGTGCCAGCAGTGAGTGGCTGGGGCGGGAT. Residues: CASSEWLGRD. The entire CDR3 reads CASSEWLGRDEQYF.

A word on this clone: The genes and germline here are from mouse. The DNA read from the CDR3 is TGTGCCAGCAGTATAGAGGGGGCTAGTCAAAAC. It yields the protein CASSIEGASQN. The complete CDR3 protein is CASSIEGASQNTLYF. The rearrangement joins TRBV19 to TRBJ2-4; tentatively, D is TRBD1 (7 bases). The read comes to an end 4 residues before the CDR3 does, leaving the germline J gene to fill in the end. Trimming stripped 0 bases from V and 0 bases from J, with 8 bases between. CDR3 size: 15 residues. Looked up from germline, CDR1 is FNHDT and CDR2 is SITEND (reference sequence).

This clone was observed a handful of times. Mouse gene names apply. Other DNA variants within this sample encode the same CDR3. This CDR3 is CASSDAGKGAETLYF. The part of the CDR3 DNA that was read is TGTGCCAGCAGTGATGCAGGGAAAGGTGCAGAA. The chain employs TRBV13-1 and TRBJ2-3, with D possibly matching TRBD1 (5 bases). Sequencing ends 4 residues short of the CDR3 end; the germline J gene provides the rest. V was pared by 0 bases and J by 1 base, with 9 bases between. The CDR3 runs 15 residues. Germline V CDR1 and CDR2: NSHNY, SYGAGN.

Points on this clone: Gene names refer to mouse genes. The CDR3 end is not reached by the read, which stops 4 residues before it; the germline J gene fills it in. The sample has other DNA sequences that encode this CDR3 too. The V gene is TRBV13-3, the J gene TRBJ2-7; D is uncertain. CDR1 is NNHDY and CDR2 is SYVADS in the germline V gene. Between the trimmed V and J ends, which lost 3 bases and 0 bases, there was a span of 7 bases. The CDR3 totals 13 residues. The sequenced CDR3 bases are TGTGCCAGCAGTGTCACAATCTCCTAT. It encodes CASSVTISY. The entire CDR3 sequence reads CASSVTISYEQYF.

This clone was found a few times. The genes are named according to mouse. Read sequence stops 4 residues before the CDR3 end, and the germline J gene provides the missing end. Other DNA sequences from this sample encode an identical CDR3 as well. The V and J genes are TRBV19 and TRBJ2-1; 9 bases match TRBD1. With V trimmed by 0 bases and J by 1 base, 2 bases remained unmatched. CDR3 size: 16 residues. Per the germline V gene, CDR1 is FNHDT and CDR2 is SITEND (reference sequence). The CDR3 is CASSIAGTGNYAEQFF. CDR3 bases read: TGTGCCAGCAGTATAGCAGGGACAGGGAACTATGCT.

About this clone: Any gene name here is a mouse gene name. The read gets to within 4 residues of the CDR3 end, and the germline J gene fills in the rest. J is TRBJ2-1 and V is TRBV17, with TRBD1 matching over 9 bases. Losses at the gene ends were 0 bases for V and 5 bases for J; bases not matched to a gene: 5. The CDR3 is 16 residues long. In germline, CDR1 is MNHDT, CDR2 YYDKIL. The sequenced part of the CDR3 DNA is TGTGCTAGCAGTAGAGAGCGCGGGACAGGGAATGCT. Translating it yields CASSRERGTGNA. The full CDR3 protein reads CASSRERGTGNAEQFF. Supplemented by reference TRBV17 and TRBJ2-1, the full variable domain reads DTTVKQNPRYKLARVGKPVNLICSQTMNHDTMYWYQKKPNQAPKLLLFYYDKILNREADTFEKFQSSRPNNSFCSLYIGSAGLEYSAMYLCASSRERGTGNAEQFFGPGTRLTVL.

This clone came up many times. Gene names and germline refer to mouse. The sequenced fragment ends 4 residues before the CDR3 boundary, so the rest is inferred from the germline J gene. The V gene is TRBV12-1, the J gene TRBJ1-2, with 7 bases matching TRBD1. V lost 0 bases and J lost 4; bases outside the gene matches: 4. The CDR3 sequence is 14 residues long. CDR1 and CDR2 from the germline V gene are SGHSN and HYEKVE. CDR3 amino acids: CASSLTGAGSDYTF. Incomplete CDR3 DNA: TGTGCCAGCTCTCTCACAGGGGCGGGCTCC.

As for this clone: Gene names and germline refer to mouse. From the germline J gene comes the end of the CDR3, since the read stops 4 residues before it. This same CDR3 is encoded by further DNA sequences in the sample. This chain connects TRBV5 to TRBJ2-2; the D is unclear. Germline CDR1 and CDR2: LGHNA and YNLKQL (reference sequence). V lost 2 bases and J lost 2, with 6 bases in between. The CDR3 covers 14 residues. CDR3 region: CASSQLGNTGQLYF. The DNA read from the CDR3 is TGTGCCAGCAGCCAACTTGGGAACACCGGG.